The rows below give T cell receptor beta chains drawn from one sample of a study of identical twins. TCRdb independently ran MiXCR on the 5' RACE reads; one entry per CDR3 protein. This table holds 1.5 million to 2 million distinct CDR3 sequences, less than 40% found once. Sequenced: cord blood. The receptors come from a newborn girl in good health. The CDR3 runs from the conserved cysteine through the conserved F or W. The order of the fields is D gene, clone size, V gene, CDR3 length, J gene, CDR3 DNA, CDR3 protein. D genes are given only for firm matches. A row's size may be missing; if present it is once, few, many or a size class.

TRBD2	.	TRBV6-2/TRBV6-3	18	TRBJ2-3	TGTGCCAGCAGTTGGTTAGCGGGAGGGACTGGAGCACAGAGGACGCAGTATTTT	CASSWLAGGTGAQRTQYF
TRBD2	.	TRBV20-1	16	TRBJ2-3	TGCAGTGCTACGGGACTAACCTCACGAGGGGCAGATACGCAGTATTTT	CSATGLTSRGADTQYF
.	few	TRBV6-5	12	TRBJ2-4	TGTGCCAGCAGTCCGACGGGACTGATCTTGTACTTC	CASSPTGLILYF
.	few	TRBV29-1	11	TRBJ1-2	TGCAGCGTTGAAGATCGGGAGGGCTACACCTTC	CSVEDREGYTF
.	.	TRBV7-9	17	TRBJ1-4	TGTGCCAGCAGCTTAAGTGCGACCCGGGACATCTCCCACTATCTGTTTTTT	CASSLSATRDISHYLFF
TRBD1	few	TRBV12-3/TRBV12-4	15	TRBJ1-5	TGTGCCAGCAGTCGCCTGACAGGGGGCAATCAGCCCCAGCATTTT	CASSRLTGGNQPQHF
.	few	TRBV7-6	16	TRBJ2-3	TGTGCCAGCAGCTTAGTTCCAGCCAGAGGCACAGATACGCAGTATTTT	CASSLVPARGTDTQYF
.	.	TRBV4-1	15	TRBJ1-4	TGCGCCAGCAGCCATCAGATACCAACTAATGAAAAACTGTTTTTT	CASSHQIPTNEKLFF
.	many	TRBV7-2	14	TRBJ2-7	TGTGCCAGCAGCTCCGACAGTTTCTCCTACGAGCAGTACTTC	CASSSDSFSYEQYF
.	few	TRBV18	13	TRBJ2-7	TGTGCCAGCTCACCGCGTGAAATCTTCGAGCAGTACTTC	CASSPREIFEQYF
.	few	TRBV24-1	15	TRBJ2-7	TGTGCCACCAGTGCGTTGGGACAACAGGGCTACGAGCAGTACTTC	CATSALGQQGYEQYF
.	many	TRBV12-3/TRBV12-4	13	TRBJ2-1	TGTGCCAGCAGTTTAGCCAGGGCTCAAGAGCAGTTCTTC	CASSLARAQEQFF
TRBD2	many	TRBV12-3/TRBV12-4	16	TRBJ2-5	TGTGCCAGCAGTTTGGGTAGCGGGGTTTACCAAGAGACCCAGTACTTC	CASSLGSGVYQETQYF
.	.	TRBV11-3	15	TRBJ2-2	TGTGCCAGCAGCACTAGTCGGGGTAGCACCGGGGAGCTGTTTTTT	CASSTSRGSTGELFF
TRBD2	few	TRBV29-1	14	TRBJ2-3	TGCAGCGTTGTTAACGGGGGGGCATTAGATACGCAGTATTTT	CSVVNGGALDTQYF
.	few	TRBV7-2	14	TRBJ1-5	TGTGCCAGCAGCGTCCGTCAGGGGTTTCAGCCCCAGCATTTT	CASSVRQGFQPQHF
TRBD2	few	TRBV7-2	16	TRBJ2-3	TGTGCCAGCAGCTTATTCGGTAGCGGGGTCACAGATACGCAGTATTTT	CASSLFGSGVTDTQYF
.	.	TRBV6-5	15	TRBJ1-5	TGTGCCAGCAGTACCTCAGGGGCGGCACATCAGCCCCAGCATTTT	CASSTSGAAHQPQHF
.	.	TRBV28	14	TRBJ2-5	TGTGCCAGCAGTTTACCCCCCCTTCAAGAGACCCAGTACTTC	CASSLPPLQETQYF
.	.	TRBV15	14	TRBJ2-7	TGTGCCACCAGCCAGACAAACTCCTACAATGAGCAGTACTTC	CATSQTNSYNEQYF
.	.	TRBV11-2	14	TRBJ2-1	TGTGCCAGCAGCTTAGTCAGCGGGCAAGAGACCCAGTTCTTC	CASSLVSGQETQFF
TRBD2	.	TRBV27	16	TRBJ2-7	TGTGCCAGCGCCCCTTTTCTAGCGGGAGGAAGCTACGAGCAGTACTTC	CASAPFLAGGSYEQYF
TRBD2	.	TRBV5-6	17	TRBJ2-5	TGTGCCAGCAGCTTGGTCTTGACTAGAGGGCGGGGGGAGACCCAGTACTTC	CASSLVLTRGRGETQYF
TRBD2	.	TRBV24-1	18	TRBJ2-2	TGTGCCACCAGTGACCATGGACTAGCGCAAACGAACACCGGGGAGCTGTTTTTT	CATSDHGLAQTNTGELFF
.	many	TRBV20-1	13	TRBJ2-3	TGCAGTGCTAGCAGCGGGCGGACAGATACGCAGTATTTT	CSASSGRTDTQYF
TRBD1	.	TRBV20-1	14	TRBJ2-1	TGCAGTGCTTGGGGACAGGGGAGGTTGGGTGAGCAGTTCTTC	CSAWGQGRLGEQFF
.	.	TRBV29-1	12	TRBJ1-2	TGCAGCGTTGTCAGCAGGGTCTATGGCTACACCTTC	CSVVSRVYGYTF
.	few	TRBV6-1	15	TRBJ2-7	TGTGCCAGCAGCTTCACAGGGGAGGGATACTACGAGCAGTACTTC	CASSFTGEGYYEQYF
.	few	TRBV20-1	14	TRBJ1-5	TGCAGTGCGACCCCCAAGGGGAAAAATCAGCCCCAGCATTTT	CSATPKGKNQPQHF
.	.	TRBV2	17	TRBJ1-1	TGTGCCAGCAGCCGACGGACAGTGGGGGTGATGAACACTGAAGCTTTCTTT	CASSRRTVGVMNTEAFF
.	.	TRBV6-1	18	TRBJ2-5	TGTGCCAGCAGTGAAAGGTCCCTTTTAGTCCGCCAGCAAGAGACCCAGTACTTC	CASSERSLLVRQQETQYF
TRBD2	few	TRBV7-8	17	TRBJ2-7	TGTGCCAGCAGCTTAGCCGCATTAGCGGGAGTATCCTACGAGCAGTACTTC	CASSLAALAGVSYEQYF
.	.	TRBV20-1	15	TRBJ1-5	TGCAGTGCTAGTCTCCCTTTTCAGCCGTATAAGCCCCAGCATTTT	CSASLPFQPYKPQHF
.	.	TRBV7-9	15	TRBJ2-7	TGTGCCAGCAGCCCACAAGGCGTGGGAGACTACGAGCAGTACTTC	CASSPQGVGDYEQYF
.	few	TRBV20-1	14	TRBJ1-6	TGCAGTGCTAGAGACCAGGGGAATTATTCACCCCTCCACTTT	CSARDQGNYSPLHF